This entry concerns a single T cell receptor beta chain. MiXCR, run by TCRdb on the RT-PCR reads, gives a single entry per CDR3 protein. The table records 550,000 to 600,000 distinct CDR3 sequences, roughly 12% of them present only once. Germline CDR1 reads SGHAT; CDR2 reads FQDESV (reference sequence). The CDR3 is 15 residues long. V was pared by 2 bases and J by 3 bases, with 4 bases of the junction left unmatched. This record belongs to a study of response to subunit inactivated influenza vaccine. The origin of this receptor is a man aged 50 to 59 who received an inactivated influenza vaccine. Sequences were derived from PBMCs from blood, sampled on the day of vaccination. The chain is built from TRBV11-1 and TRBJ2-1, with 7 bases aligning to TRBD2. This CDR3 is CASSLYGGSYNEQFF. The DNA of the CDR3 is TGTGCCAGCAGCTTATACGGCGGGAGCTACAATGAGCAGTTCTTC.